These 25 T cell receptor beta chains originate from one sample sequenced in a study of cytomegalovirus exposure and HLA in healthy donors. PCR used 60 Vbeta primers and 13 Jbeta primers. Profiled with immunoSEQ multiplex PCR; TCRdb holds only in-frame clones, not every one. The sample totals about 110,000 clones. Sequencing was done on a sample of PBMCs. The source is a man aged 35 to 55 in good health and CMV-seropositive.

This sequence joins TRBV6-1 and TRBJ2-7; 7 bases are a match to TRBD2. After removal of 2 bases from V and 4 bases from J, the junction contained 8 bases not matched to a gene. This CDR3 is 15 amino acids long. From germline, CDR1 is MNHNS and CDR2 SASEGT. For the CDR3, the DNA is TGTGCCAGCAGTGAAAGCGGGACCGCTCTTTACGAGCAGTACTTC. Translated: CASSESGTALYEQYF.

J is TRBJ1-2 and V is TRBV6-5, with 7 bases identical to TRBD1. Trimming removed 2 bases from V and 3 bases from J; junction bases left unmatched: 6. Germline V gene data show CDR1 as MNHEY and CDR2 as SVGAGI. This CDR3 is built from 15 residues. CDR3 DNA sequence: TGTGCCAGCAGTTACCGGAAAGGGGGCCACTATGGCTACACCTTC. Amino acids: CASSYRKGGHYGYTF.

The rearrangement uses TRBV19 and TRBJ1-5; TRBD1 matches at 7 bases. V lost 6 bases and J lost 1; bases outside the gene matches: 6. CDR3 size: 15 residues. Germline CDR1 reads LNHDA; CDR2 reads SQIVND (reference sequence). As DNA, the CDR3 is TGTGCCAGTAGCCTAGGGGACAGCAGCAATCAGCCCCAGCATTTT. This encodes CASSLGDSSNQPQHF.

The rearrangement joins TRBV4-2 to TRBJ2-1; TRBD2 is a possible D gene (5 bases). The CDR3 spans 15 residues. Trimming took off 1 base at V and 6 bases at J, with 13 bases between the two ends. Looked up from germline, CDR1 is LGHNA and CDR2 is YNFKEQ. The CDR3 region is CASSQVDSPVNEQFF. DNA of the CDR3: TGTGCCAGCAGCCAAGTGGACTCGCCCGTCAATGAGCAGTTCTTC.

The chain combines TRBV11-1 with TRBJ2-5; D is ambiguous. In germline, CDR1 is SGHAT, CDR2 FQDESV (reference sequence). Deletions cut 4 bases from V and 7 bases from J, with 13 bases between. This CDR3 is 13 amino acids long. This CDR3 reads CASSSLGLGTQYF. In DNA, the CDR3 is TGTGCCAGCAGCTCCCTTGGTCTAGGGACCCAGTACTTC.

The chain couples TRBV19 to TRBJ1-2; no clear D gene. The CDR3 covers 14 residues. Trimming took 4 bases from V and 4 from J, leaving 13 bases between them. Germline CDR1 is LNHDA and CDR2 is SQIVND (reference sequence). The CDR3: CASSTDLRLYGYTF. CDR3 DNA sequence: TGTGCCAGTAGTACAGATCTCAGACTCTATGGCTACACCTTC.

To note about this clone: Germline is not matched at one junction end, which may reflect a read error. DNA of the CDR3: TGTGCCAGCCGTCGACAGTCCGCCGCTGAGGCTTTCTTT. Its protein is CASRRQSAAEAFF. V gene TRBV28 combines with J gene TRBJ1-1; D might be TRBD1 (5 bases). Germline V gene lookup returns CDR1 MDHEN and CDR2 SYDVKM. The CDR3 has 13 residues.

The chain has TRBV28 and TRBJ1-5; 9 bases map to TRBD1. CDR1 MDHEN and CDR2 SYDVKM come from the germline V gene. With 5 bases clipped from V and 4 bases from J, the junction kept 6 bases outside the gene matches. The CDR3 totals 15 residues. The CDR3 DNA sequence: TGTGCCAGCAGTCATCCGGGACAGGGAAATCAGCCCCAGCATTTT. Translated, it gives CASSHPGQGNQPQHF.

V and J are TRBV9 and TRBJ1-3; D is possibly TRBD1 (5 bases). CDR3 length: 14 amino acids. Germline values: CDR1 SGDLS, CDR2 YYNGEE. V gave up 5 bases and J gave up 4 bases, with 13 bases separating them. The CDR3 spells CASSAGVGGNTIYF. The CDR3 nucleotides read TGTGCCAGCAGTGCGGGGGTAGGAGGAAACACCATATATTTT. Full variable domain (rest looked up from reference TRBV9 and TRBJ1-3): DSGVTQTPKHLITATGQRVTLRCSPRSGDLSVYWYQQSLDQGLQFLIQYYNGEERAKGNILERFSAQQFPDLHSELNLSSLELGDSALYFCASSAGVGGNTIYFGEGSWLTVV.

The chain combines TRBV11-1 with TRBJ2-7, with TRBD1 matching over 10 bases. Germline CDR1 SGHAT, CDR2 FQDESV (reference sequence). The CDR3 length is 14 residues. V lost 5 bases and J lost 3; bases outside the gene matches: 4. This chain's CDR3 is CASSPRDRGYEQYF. In DNA form, the CDR3 reads TGTGCCAGCAGCCCCCGGGACAGGGGCTACGAGCAGTACTTC.

The chain links TRBV9 to TRBJ2-2; no clear D. This CDR3 spans 15 amino acids. Germline lookup yields CDR1 SGDLS and CDR2 YYNGEE. V gave up 0 bases and J gave up 1 base, with 7 bases separating them. In nucleotides, the CDR3 is TGTGCCAGCAGCGTAGGCCCGAGGAACACCGGGGAGCTGTTTTTT. Translating it yields CASSVGPRNTGELFF.

This sequence joins TRBV15 and TRBJ1-1; TRBD1 might be the D (6 bases). Trimming cost V 0 bases and J 0 bases, with 8 bases left between them. The CDR3 runs to 15 residues. From germline, CDR1 is LNHNV and CDR2 YYDKDF (reference sequence). The CDR3 bases are TGTGCCACCAGCAGAGACAGGGGATTGAACACTGAAGCTTTCTTT. Amino acid sequence: CATSRDRGLNTEAFF.

The V and J genes are TRBV2 and TRBJ1-3, with unresolved D. V was shortened by 4 bases and J by 0 bases, with 10 bases between the two germline ends. The CDR3 consists of 15 residues. Germline values: CDR1 SNHLY, CDR2 FYNNEI. The CDR3 reads CASSASPSSGNTIYF. CDR3 bases: TGTGCCAGCAGTGCTAGCCCCTCCTCTGGAAACACCATATATTTT.

CDR3 sequence: CSVDRGGYGYTF. In DNA form, the CDR3 reads TGCAGCGTAGACAGGGGAGGCTATGGCTACACCTTC. The chain recombines TRBV29-1 with TRBJ1-2, with 8 bases fitting TRBD1. CDR3 length equals 12 residues. After removal of 6 bases from V and 4 bases from J, the junction contained 4 bases not matched to a gene. The germline CDR1 and CDR2 sequences are SQVTM and ANQGSEA.

The chain recombines TRBV7-2 with TRBJ2-2, with D perhaps TRBD2 (7 bases). Germline V CDR1 and CDR2: SGHTA, FQGNSA. V was trimmed by 4 bases and J by 7 bases, leaving 19 bases between them. This CDR3 is built from 16 residues. CDR3 DNA sequence: TGTGCCAGCAGCTCCCGGCTCACAGGGAGGGTCGGGGAGCTGTTTTTT. Amino acid sequence: CASSSRLTGRVGELFF. Together with reference TRBV7-2 and TRBJ2-2, the CDR3 gives the full variable domain: GAGVSQSPSNKVTEKGKDVELRCDPISGHTALYWYRQSLGQGLEFLIYFQGNSAPDKSGLPSDRFSAERTGGSVSTLTIQRTQQEDSAVYLCASSSRLTGRVGELFFGEGSRLTVL.

The gene calls are TRBV5-6 and TRBJ1-5; tentative D call: TRBD1 (6 bases). V was cut by 3 bases and J by 0 bases, with 7 bases left in between. CDR3 length: 14 residues. Germline loops: CDR1 SGHDT, CDR2 YYEEEE. CDR3 DNA sequence: TGTGCCAGCAGCTCAGGGGTTAGCAATCAGCCCCAGCATTTT. Protein product: CASSSGVSNQPQHF.

Written as DNA, the CDR3 is TGCGCCAGCAGCTATGACAGGCGAGAAAAACTGTTTTTT. Protein sequence: CASSYDRREKLFF. The chain carries TRBV5-1 and TRBJ1-4; maybe TRBD1 (6 bases). Trimming removed 3 bases at V and 8 bases at J, with 11 bases between. This CDR3 is built from 13 residues. Germline V gene data show CDR1 as SGHRS and CDR2 as YFSETQ.

This chain joins TRBV29-1 and TRBJ2-7, with D possibly matching TRBD1 (5 bases). This CDR3 is built from 11 residues. The germline CDR1 and CDR2 sequences are SQVTM and ANQGSEA. Trimming shortened V by 4 bases and J by 3 bases, and 7 bases separated the two germline ends. The CDR3 bases are TGCAGCGTTGGGGGCAGCTACGAGCAGTACTTC. Translation: CSVGGSYEQYF.

As to this clone: No conserved phenylalanine or tryptophan is present at the end of the CDR3, so a read error is the likely explanation. J is TRBJ1-1 and V is TRBV30, with D possibly being TRBD1 (5 bases). The length of the CDR3 is 13 residues. V was cut by 5 bases and J by 4 bases, with 14 bases left in between. CDR1 is GTSNPN and CDR2 is SVGIG in the germline V gene (reference sequence). The CDR3, as DNA: TGTGCCTGGTCCCAGGGTCCAGTCACTGAAGCTTTCCTT. Protein sequence: CAWSQGPVTEAFL.

V usage is TRBV7-9 and J usage is TRBJ2-5, with a possible D match to TRBD1 (5 bases). This CDR3 region has 17 residues. The ends were cut back, 11 bases at V and 1 base at J, with 26 bases in the middle. Germline values: CDR1 SEHNR, CDR2 FQNEAQ (reference sequence). CDR3: CAGAKKGPTVLQETQYF. CDR3 coding DNA: TGTGCCGGCGCCAAAAAGGGGCCGACAGTTCTCCAAGAGACCCAGTACTTC.

The gene calls are TRBV7-2 and TRBJ2-7; TRBD1 agrees at 7 bases. Germline V gene data show CDR1 as SGHTA and CDR2 as FQGNSA. J lost 0 bases, V lost 5 bases, and 16 bases had no gene match. This CDR3 has 18 amino acids. The CDR3 nucleotides read TGTGCCAGCAGCAGACGACAGGGTGGGGTCCCCACCTCCTACGAGCAGTACTTC. It is translated as CASSRRQGGVPTSYEQYF.

The genes are TRBV28 and TRBJ2-1, with D perhaps matching TRBD1 (5 bases). V was cut by 7 bases and J by 4 bases, with 29 bases left in between. The CDR3 spans 19 residues. Germline V lookup: CDR1 MDHEN, CDR2 SYDVKM. DNA for the CDR3: TGTGCCAGCATGGGCGGAGTTCGGAAAAGGGGCGTGAGTTACAATGAGCAGTTCTTC. Translating it yields CASMGGVRKRGVSYNEQFF.

This rearrangement joins TRBV4-3 to TRBJ2-2, with 11 bases matching TRBD1. CDR3 size: 15 residues. CDR1 is LGHNA, CDR2 YSLEER, per germline. Unmatched junction bases numbered 1, after V lost 3 bases and J lost 4 bases. This CDR3 is CASSQGQGGTGELFF. CDR3 DNA: TGCGCCAGCAGCCAGGGACAGGGGGGCACCGGGGAGCTGTTTTTT.

CDR3 sequence (DNA): TGTGCCAGCAGCGAGTCCGGGACAGTGAACACTGAAGCTTTCTTT. It specifies CASSESGTVNTEAFF. This chain joins TRBV9 and TRBJ1-1; TRBD1 matches at 7 bases. CDR3 length: 15 amino acids. The V gene's germline CDR1 is SGDLS and CDR2 YYNGEE. Trimming took 3 bases from V and 0 from J; bases not matched to a gene: 5.

The genes are TRBV28 and TRBJ1-5; 7 bases match TRBD1. Germline V gives CDR1 MDHEN, CDR2 SYDVKM. V shed 7 bases and J 4 bases; nucleotides not matched to a gene: 10. CDR3 length: 15 amino acids. CDR3 DNA: TGTGCCAGCAACCGAATGACAGGGACAAATCAGCCCCAGCATTTT. Translation gives CASNRMTGTNQPQHF. Supplemented by reference TRBV28 and TRBJ1-5, the full variable domain reads DVKVTQSSRYLVKRTGEKVFLECVQDMDHENMFWYRQDPGLGLRLIYFSYDVKMKEKGDIPEGYSVSREKKERFSLILESASTNQTSMYLCASNRMTGTNQPQHFGDGTRLSIL.